The T cell receptor (beta chain) described here comes from a study of cytomegalovirus exposure and HLA in healthy donors listed by TCRdb under 2017. Study-level background: In an earlier analysis of some 550 of the donors, 250 to 350 Gb of sequence data and some 120 million unique TCR beta sequences from approximately 180 million T cells were reported. Every discovery cohort repertoire had been produced on one sequencing platform. The study profiled the T cell repertoires of hundreds of subjects by immunosequencing and related them to cytomegalovirus serostatus. Donor age, sex, ethnicity and CMV serostatus were collected together with the repertoire data. Because of strong linkage in the cohort, four or five DR-DQ haplotypes were treated as single units for association and clustering. Among over 350 genotyped donors of the cohort, an average of around 240,000 unique TCR beta nucleotide sequences were sequenced per donor, around 20% of them non-productive. To predict cytomegalovirus infection status, the study brought together high-throughput TCR immunosequencing, statistical association of individual TCRs with disease status, and machine learning. An earlier analysis of about 620 of the donors applied high-throughput TCR beta sequencing to assess whether each TCR beta V gene segment acted as functional or pseudogenic. A separate validation cohort of over 95 different subjects was used in addition to the roughly 620-subject first cohort. A later genetic analysis took genome-wide SNP genotypes for 398 of the 666 donors and used that subset as a discovery cohort. A later analysis re-examined previously published TCR beta repertoires from hundreds of donors and added high-resolution HLA genotyping to investigate patterns of TCR occurrence. Rather than using new phenotypic data, the later analysis identified candidate immune exposures from TCR beta sequences and from how often those sequences occurred across donors. The aim of the study was to test whether cataloging public T cell receptors could identify signatures of past pathogen exposure. Of the 350 to 450 genotyped donors, about 80% fell in the genetic ancestry cluster associated with self-reported Caucasian donors. HLA typing included class I and class II loci at four-digit resolution. Typing coverage differed by locus: A, B, C, DRB1 and DQB1 were typed in about 620-640 donors, DQA1 in about 560, DPA1 in some 610, and DPB1 in about 450. Roughly 300 gigabases of sequencing data and around 85 million unique TCR sequences made up an early release that covered over 550 HLA-typed donors. What the study reported, not specific to this receptor: A group of highly shared sequence variants was considered likely to be a technical artifact of the sequencing pipeline. A later analysis found that HLA-associated TCR beta chains were more clonally expanded and had lower generation probabilities than equally common non-associated chains. Because HLA typing was unavailable for some donors at each locus, only the typed subset was used in association tests. The classifier was reported to diagnose cytomegalovirus status with high specificity and sensitivity in both the original and validation cohorts. A further reported finding was that TCR beta sequences accurately predicted the HLA-A and HLA-B alleles for most subjects in the first cohort. A later analysis found that most CMV-associated TCR beta chains appeared HLA-restricted, with HLA associations seemingly driven largely by CMV exposure. An earlier analysis of approximately 500 of the donors showed that most TCR beta V segments appeared in productive rearrangements either about 90% or about 30% of the time, which broadly matched IMGT annotations. Linkage disequilibrium might explain the correlated functional status among segregating V segments, but an unknown experimental factor could not be excluded. In vitro tests confirmed that a few of the cytomegalovirus-associated TCR beta chains recognize cytomegalovirus antigens. According to the authors, the approach could potentially be generalized to other disease states and immunological phenotypes. Strong co-occurrence of HLA alleles, especially DR and DQ, made assigning TCR associations to individual alleles difficult. An association between a missense DCLRE1C variant and V-gene and J-gene trimming of TCR beta chains was found in a later genetic analysis and replicated in an independent cohort. Across donors, most TCR sequences were observed very rarely, whereas some public TCRs were present in many individuals. According to a later analysis, parvovirus B19, influenza, CMV and Epstein-Barr virus appeared linked to several top co-occurrence clusters. A later analysis associated 16,951 TCR beta sequences with specific HLA alleles at a false discovery rate of 0.05. Because the 87-base-pair reads could not distinguish some IMGT-functional V segments, including TRBV6-2 and TRBV6-3, those segments were excluded. In a later analysis, the rate of TCR association differed among HLA loci, with DRB1 alleles having the most associated TCRs and HLA-C alleles having the fewest. The study listed approximately 150 TCR beta chains as associated with cytomegalovirus. For the cohort, immune exposure information was limited to CMV serostatus. Only TCR beta chains were sequenced in this cohort, and the absence of alpha or paired-chain data limited detectable features. Roughly uniform sequencing depth across donors was assumed in presence/absence analyses, although this assumption may not hold. Seventeen rarely observed V segments, including chromosome 9 orphons, were excluded from the earlier analysis of a few hundred of the donors because counts were too low. A later genetic analysis reported fewer N-insertions in productive TCRs among donors in an Asian-associated ancestry cluster than the roughly 670-donor mean.

Libraries came from the immunoSEQ multiplex PCR assay. The multiplex PCR relied on a mix of 60 forward primers for TCR Vbeta segments and 13 reverse primers for TCR Jbeta segments. The CDR3 region of rearranged TCR beta genes was amplified from genomic DNA with a multiplex PCR assay. On the Illumina HiSeq System, the amplified TCR beta libraries were sequenced as 87-base-pair reads. The study's processing was this. In a later analysis, some 80 million unique TCR beta chains were counted across the roughly 670 repertoires, and roughly 11 million of these chains were shared by at least two donors. Raw reads were error-corrected and collapsed into unique sequences by a nearest-neighbor algorithm in which closely related sequences were merged to remove PCR and sequencing errors. Alignment of CDR3 sequences to IMGT reference sequences was used to assign V, D and J gene segments. For a sequence to be retained, a match of at least six nucleotides was required to both a V gene segment and a J gene segment. A rearrangement counted as productive if the CDR3 had no stop codons and remained in frame with V and J, and every other rearrangement counted as non-productive. Following IMGT convention, CDR3 was defined as the stretch from the second conserved V-encoded cysteine to the conserved J-encoded phenylalanine. The earlier analysis of some 580 of the donors excluded any sequence lacking an unambiguous match to a single V gene segment. In an earlier analysis of a few hundred of the donors, V segments were called functional above 56.7% productive rearrangements and were called segregating when the between-donor standard deviation exceeded 5%. A statistical classification framework was developed to diagnose cytomegalovirus status using the catalog of TCR beta chain sequences. In a later analysis, TCR nucleotide sequences were compared against IMGT/GENE-DB human TR gene sequences so that V and J genes could be assigned. The TCRdist pipeline was used in a later analysis to assign CDR3 sequences and most-parsimonious VDJ recombination scenarios. In a later analysis, each TCR beta chain was defined by its CDR3 amino acid sequence together with its V-gene family, and reads lacking a unique V-gene family were excluded. To address suspected cross-contamination and a sequencing artifact, a later analysis removed a few hundred highly shared, low-generation-probability nucleotide sequences. In a later analysis, a clonal expansion index was calculated for each public chain from normalized within-repertoire ranks of inferred template counts. In a later analysis, generation probabilities were computed using a VDJ recombination model fitted to out-of-frame rearrangements, and the results were checked against IGoR. In a later analysis, TCR-TCR, TCR-HLA and TCR-CMV co-occurrence was scored with hypergeometric tests, and a repertoire-size bias correction was applied to TCR pairs. A later analysis estimated false discovery rates by permuting HLA or CMV assignments 20 times. A later analysis grouped co-occurring TCRs with DBSCAN, adding TCRdist sequence similarity when clustering within HLA-allele-positive subsets. Repertoires with fewer than 30,000 or more than 120,000 public chains were left out of co-occurrence clustering, as were five repertoires with anomalous nucleotide sharing. TCRdb's version of the immuneACCESS table is confined to in-frame rearrangements and falls short of the full clone set. An unresolved V gene accounts for under half of the shortfall where checked; the remainder is of unknown origin. V and J calls and clone size are copied from that table; D and trimming were computed from the DNA. Across this sample there are approximately 200,000 clones, with roughly four fifths seen only once. In total, the top ten clones hold under 2% of the sample.

Comments on this clone: The antigen it binds to is not known. Base qualities are not at hand, and no much larger clone is one base apart.

The cohort comprised 670 or so healthy bone marrow donors. All cohort members were sampled while nominally healthy, although unrecorded immune exposures were likely present. The donor was CMV seronegative and belonged to the group of 350 or so seronegative cohort members. A peripheral blood sample was collected from each donor, and TCR beta sequencing was performed on peripheral blood mononuclear cells. Genomic DNA extraction from the blood cell samples was performed with the Qiagen DNeasy Blood Extraction Kit. Trimming leaves V shorter by 0 bases and J shorter by 3 bases, with the junction holding 5 bases beyond the gene matches. The CDR3 measures 16 amino acids from cysteine to phenylalanine. The kept DNA is CDR3 alone, 48 bases in frame from the first base. Based on the germline V gene, the CDR1 and CDR2 sequences are SGDLS and YYNGEE.

Sequencing was done on a sample of PBMCs. This sequence uses TRBV9 and TRBJ2-2, with 7 central nucleotides matching TRBD1. This sequence originates from a man aged 25-45 years in good health and CMV-seronegative. The nucleotide sequence reads as follows: TGTGCCAGCAGCGTAGGACAGGGTGCGTACACCGGGGAGCTGTTTTTT. This sequence encodes CASSVGQGAYTGELFF.